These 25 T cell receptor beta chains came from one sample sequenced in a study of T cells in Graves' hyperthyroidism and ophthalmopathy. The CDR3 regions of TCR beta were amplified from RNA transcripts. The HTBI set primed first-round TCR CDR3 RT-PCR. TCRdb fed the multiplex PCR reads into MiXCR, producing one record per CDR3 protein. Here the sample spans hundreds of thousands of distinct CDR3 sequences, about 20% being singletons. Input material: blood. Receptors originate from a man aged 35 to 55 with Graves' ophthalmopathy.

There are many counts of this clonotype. The CDR3 protein is CASSSGSDTYEQYF. CDR3 bases: TGTGCCAGCAGCTCAGGTAGCGACACCTACGAGCAGTACTTC. The J gene is TRBJ2-7, the V gene TRBV7-4, with D possibly being TRBD2 (5 bases). The CDR3 consists of 14 residues. Trimming removed 4 bases at V and 2 bases at J, with 12 bases between. Germline V gives CDR1 SGHVT, CDR2 SQSDAQ.

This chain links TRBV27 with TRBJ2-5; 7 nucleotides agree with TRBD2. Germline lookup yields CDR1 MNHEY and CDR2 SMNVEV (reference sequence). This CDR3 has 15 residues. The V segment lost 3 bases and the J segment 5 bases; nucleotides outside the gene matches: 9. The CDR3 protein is CASSLLGGNGETQYF. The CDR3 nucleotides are TGTGCCAGCAGTTTGCTGGGAGGGAATGGGGAGACCCAGTACTTC.

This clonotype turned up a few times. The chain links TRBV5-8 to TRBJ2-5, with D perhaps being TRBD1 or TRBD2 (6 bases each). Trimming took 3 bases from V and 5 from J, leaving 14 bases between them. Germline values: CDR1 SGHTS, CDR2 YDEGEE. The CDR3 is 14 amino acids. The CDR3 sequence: CASSSKGGEETQYF. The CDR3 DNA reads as TGTGCCAGCAGCTCTAAGGGGGGAGAGGAGACCCAGTACTTC.

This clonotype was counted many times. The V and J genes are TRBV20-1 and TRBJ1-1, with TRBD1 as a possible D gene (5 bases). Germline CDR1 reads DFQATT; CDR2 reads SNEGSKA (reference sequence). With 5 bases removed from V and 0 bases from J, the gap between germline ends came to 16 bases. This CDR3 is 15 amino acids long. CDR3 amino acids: CSAPPGPPLNTEAFF. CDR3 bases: TGCAGTGCTCCCCCGGGACCGCCTTTGAACACTGAAGCTTTCTTT.

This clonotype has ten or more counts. The CDR3 nucleotides read TGTGCCAGCAGCCGGCTACAGGGCACCACAGATACGCAGTATTTT. Translating gives CASSRLQGTTDTQYF. The rearrangement uses TRBV3-1 and TRBJ2-3; a weak D match, TRBD1 (6 bases). The CDR3 is made up of 15 amino acids. With 4 bases removed from V and 2 bases from J, the gap between germline ends came to 13 bases. Germline CDR1 LGHDT, CDR2 YNNKEL (reference sequence).

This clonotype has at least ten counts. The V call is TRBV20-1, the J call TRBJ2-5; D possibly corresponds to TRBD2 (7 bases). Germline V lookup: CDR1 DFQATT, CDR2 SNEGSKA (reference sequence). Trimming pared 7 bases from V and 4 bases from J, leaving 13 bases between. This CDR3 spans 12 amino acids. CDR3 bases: TGCAGTGTTCAGAGGGGGGGAGAGACCCAGTACTTC. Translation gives CSVQRGGETQYF.

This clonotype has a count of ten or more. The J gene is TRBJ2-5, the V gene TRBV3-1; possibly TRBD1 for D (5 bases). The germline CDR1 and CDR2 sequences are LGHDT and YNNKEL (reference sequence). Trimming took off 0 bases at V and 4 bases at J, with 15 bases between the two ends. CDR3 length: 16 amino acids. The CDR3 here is CASSQDLVPGRETQYF. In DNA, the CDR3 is TGTGCCAGCAGCCAAGATTTGGTACCAGGGCGAGAGACCCAGTACTTC.

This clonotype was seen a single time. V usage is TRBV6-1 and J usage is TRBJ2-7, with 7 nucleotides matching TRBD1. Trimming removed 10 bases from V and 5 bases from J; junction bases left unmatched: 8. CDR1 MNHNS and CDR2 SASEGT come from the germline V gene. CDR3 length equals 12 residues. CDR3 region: CATESTGNEQYF. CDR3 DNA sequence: TGTGCCACCGAGTCGACAGGGAACGAGCAGTACTTC.

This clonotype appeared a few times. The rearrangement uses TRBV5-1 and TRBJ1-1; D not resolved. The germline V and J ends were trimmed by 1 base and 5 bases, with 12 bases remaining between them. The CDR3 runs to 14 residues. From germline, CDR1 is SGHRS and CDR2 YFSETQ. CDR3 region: CASSLHADGTEAFF. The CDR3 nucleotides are TGCGCCAGCAGCTTGCATGCGGATGGGACTGAAGCTTTCTTT.

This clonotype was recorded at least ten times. The CDR3 DNA follows: TGCAGTGCGGGGACCCAGCCCGCAGATACGCAGTATTTT. The encoded protein is CSAGTQPADTQYF. The chain links TRBV20-1 to TRBJ2-3; the D call may be TRBD1 or TRBD2 (5 bases each). Germline-derived CDR1 and CDR2 are DFQATT and SNEGSKA (reference sequence). The CDR3 runs 13 residues. With 6 bases removed from V and 4 bases from J, the gap between germline ends came to 14 bases.

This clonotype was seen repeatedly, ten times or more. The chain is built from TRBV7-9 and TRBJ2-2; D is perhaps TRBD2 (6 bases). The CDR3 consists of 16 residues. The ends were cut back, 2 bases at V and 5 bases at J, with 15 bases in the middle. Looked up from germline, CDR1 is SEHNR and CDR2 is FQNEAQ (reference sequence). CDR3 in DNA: TGTGCCAGCAGCTTATGGGAGACGGGAGTTACCGGGGAGCTGTTTTTT. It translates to CASSLWETGVTGELFF.

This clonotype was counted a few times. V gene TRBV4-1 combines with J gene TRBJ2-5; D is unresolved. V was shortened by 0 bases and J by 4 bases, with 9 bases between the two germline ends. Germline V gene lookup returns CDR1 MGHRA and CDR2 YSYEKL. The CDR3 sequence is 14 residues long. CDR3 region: CASSQEGGSETQYF. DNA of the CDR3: TGCGCCAGCAGCCAAGAGGGTGGATCAGAGACCCAGTACTTC.

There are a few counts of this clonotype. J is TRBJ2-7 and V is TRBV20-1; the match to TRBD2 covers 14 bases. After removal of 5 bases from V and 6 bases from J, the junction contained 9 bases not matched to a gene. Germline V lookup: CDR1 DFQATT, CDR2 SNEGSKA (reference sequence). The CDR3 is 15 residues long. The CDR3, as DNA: TGCAGTGCTCGACCGGGAGGACTAGCGGGAGGCGAGCAGTACTTC. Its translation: CSARPGGLAGGEQYF.

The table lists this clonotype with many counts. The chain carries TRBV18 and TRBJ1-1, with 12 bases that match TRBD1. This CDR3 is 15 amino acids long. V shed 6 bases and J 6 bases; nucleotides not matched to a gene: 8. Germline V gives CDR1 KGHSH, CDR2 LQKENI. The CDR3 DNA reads TGTGCCAGCTCTTTGGGGGACAGGGGGCCGGCTGAAGCTTTCTTT. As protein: CASSLGDRGPAEAFF. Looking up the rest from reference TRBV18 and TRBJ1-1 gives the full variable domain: NAGVMQNPRHLVRRRGQEARLRCSPMKGHSHVYWYRQLPEEGLKFMVYLQKENIIDESGMPKERFSAEFPKEGPSILRIQQVVRGDSAAYFCASSLGDRGPAEAFFGQGTRLTVV.

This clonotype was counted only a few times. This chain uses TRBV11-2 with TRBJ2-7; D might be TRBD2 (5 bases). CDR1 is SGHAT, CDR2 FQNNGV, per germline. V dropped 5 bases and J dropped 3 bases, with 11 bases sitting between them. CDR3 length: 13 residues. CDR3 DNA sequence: TGTGCCAGCAGCCTATTCGGGAACTACGAGCAGTACTTC. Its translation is CASSLFGNYEQYF.

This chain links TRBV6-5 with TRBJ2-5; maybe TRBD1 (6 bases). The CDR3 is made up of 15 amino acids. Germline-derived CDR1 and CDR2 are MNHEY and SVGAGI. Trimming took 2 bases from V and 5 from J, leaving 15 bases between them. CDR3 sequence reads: CASSYAGGGRETQYF. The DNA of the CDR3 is TGTGCCAGCAGTTACGCTGGGGGCGGGCGGGAGACCCAGTACTTC.

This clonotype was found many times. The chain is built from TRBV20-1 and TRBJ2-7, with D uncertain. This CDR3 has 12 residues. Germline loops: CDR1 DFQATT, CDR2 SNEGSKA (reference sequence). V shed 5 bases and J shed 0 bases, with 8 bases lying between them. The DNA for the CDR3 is TGCAGTGCTTCCCGAGGCTCCTACGAGCAGTACTTC. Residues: CSASRGSYEQYF.

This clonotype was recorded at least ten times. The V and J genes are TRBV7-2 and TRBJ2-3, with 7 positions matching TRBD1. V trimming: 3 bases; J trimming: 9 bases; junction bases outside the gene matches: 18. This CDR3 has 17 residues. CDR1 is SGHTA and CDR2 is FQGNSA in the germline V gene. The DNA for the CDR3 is TGTGCCAGCAGCTTCGTCCCGGGACAGAGTCCCGAGTCCACGCAGTATTTT. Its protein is CASSFVPGQSPESTQYF.

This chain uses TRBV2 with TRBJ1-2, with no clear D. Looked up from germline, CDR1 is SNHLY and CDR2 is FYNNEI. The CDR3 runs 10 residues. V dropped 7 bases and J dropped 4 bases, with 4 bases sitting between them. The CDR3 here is CASKGYGYTF. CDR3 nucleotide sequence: TGTGCCAGCAAAGGCTATGGCTACACCTTC.

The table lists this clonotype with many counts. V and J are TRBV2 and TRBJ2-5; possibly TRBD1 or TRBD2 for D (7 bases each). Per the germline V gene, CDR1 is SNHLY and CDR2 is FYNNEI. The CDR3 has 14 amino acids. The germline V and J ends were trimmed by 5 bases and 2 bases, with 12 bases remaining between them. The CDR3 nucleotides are TGTGCCAGCAGTATCCAGGGGGGGCAAGAGACCCAGTACTTC. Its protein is CASSIQGGQETQYF.

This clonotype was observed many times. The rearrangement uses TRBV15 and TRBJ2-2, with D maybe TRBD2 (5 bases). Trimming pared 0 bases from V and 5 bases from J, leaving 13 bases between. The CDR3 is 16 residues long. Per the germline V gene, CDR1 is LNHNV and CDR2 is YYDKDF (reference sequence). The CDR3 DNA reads TGTGCCACCAGCAGAGACCTAGCCGTCAGGACCGGGGAGCTGTTTTTT. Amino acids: CATSRDLAVRTGELFF.

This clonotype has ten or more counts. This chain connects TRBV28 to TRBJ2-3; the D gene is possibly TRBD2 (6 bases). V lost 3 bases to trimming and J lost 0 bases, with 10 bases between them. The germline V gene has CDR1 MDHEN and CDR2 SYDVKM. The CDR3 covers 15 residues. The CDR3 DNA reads TGTGCCAGCAGTTTGGGAGGCTTTAGCACAGATACGCAGTATTTT. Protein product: CASSLGGFSTDTQYF.

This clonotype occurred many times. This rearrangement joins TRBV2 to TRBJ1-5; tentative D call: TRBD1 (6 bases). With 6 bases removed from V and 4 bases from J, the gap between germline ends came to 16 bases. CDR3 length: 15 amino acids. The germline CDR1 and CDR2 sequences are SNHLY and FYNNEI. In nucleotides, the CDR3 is TGTGCCAGCAGGGGGGGGCCAGGAGCTAATCAGCCCCAGCATTTT. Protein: CASRGGPGANQPQHF.

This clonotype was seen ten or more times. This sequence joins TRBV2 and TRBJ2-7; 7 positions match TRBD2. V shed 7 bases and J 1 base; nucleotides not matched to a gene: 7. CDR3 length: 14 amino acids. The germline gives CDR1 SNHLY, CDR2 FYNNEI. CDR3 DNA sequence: TGTGCCAGCAAGAGGCAGGGAGGGTCCTACGAGCAGTACTTC. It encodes CASKRQGGSYEQYF.

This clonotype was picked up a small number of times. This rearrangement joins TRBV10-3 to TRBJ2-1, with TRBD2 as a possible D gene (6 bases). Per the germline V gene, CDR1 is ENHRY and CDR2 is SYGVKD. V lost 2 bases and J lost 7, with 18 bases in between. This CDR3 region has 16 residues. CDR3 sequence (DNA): TGTGCCATCAGTGAGGGGGAGGCAGGGCTCTGGAATGAGCAGTTCTTC. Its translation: CAISEGEAGLWNEQFF.